Sequencing of this TCR beta chain was carried out in a study of vaccination effects on CD4 cells after COVID-19. ViraFEST used viral peptide pools to expand antigen-specific CD4+ T cells before sequencing. With about ten days of culture completed, CD4+ T cells were isolated. Each participant was administered two doses of either the BNT162b2 or the mRNA-1273 vaccine. Having tested negative for nucleocapsid antibodies, the vaccine recipients showed no prior SARS-CoV-2 infection. With respect to this clone: Its antigen is undetermined.

Sequencing used immunoSEQ multiplex PCR; TCRdb keeps in-frame clones, though not all of them. The table has 25,000 to 35,000 clones, about 73% seen once; the top ten hold around a sixth. Overall study results and limits: There was only 1 of 255 vaccine-induced clones in healthy vaccinees that cross-reacted with common cold coronaviruses. Recruitment yielded few convalescent patients, and the study had no early post-infection timepoints. Among infection- and vaccine-induced clones, marked clonal contraction occurred late after vaccination.

This CDR3 is built from 15 residues. The germline gives CDR1 SGHAT, CDR2 FQNNGV. V shed 5 bases and J shed 2 bases, with 13 bases lying between them. The sequencing used CD4+ T cells from PBMCs cultured with HCoV-OC43 spike peptides, collected after COVID-19 vaccination. The subset denotes: HCoV-OC43 spike overlapping peptide pool stimulation. The TCR was taken from a human donor who received a COVID-19 vaccine. The chain has TRBV11-2 and TRBJ1-5; no clear D. The CDR3 sequence: CASSENLGGNQPQHF. In nucleotides, the CDR3 is TGTGCCAGCAGCGAAAATCTAGGTGGCAATCAGCCCCAGCATTTT.